The 10 T cell receptor beta chains below all came from one sample that was sequenced in a study of OX40 agonist ivuxolimab in advanced cancers. Data came from immunoSEQ multiplex PCR; TCRdb stores just in-frame clones and leaves some out. The sample carries approximately 75,000 clones, roughly 90% recorded once. The sequencing used CD4+ or CD8+ T cells sorted from blood, collected in a trial of the OX40 agonist ivuxolimab. Receptors were obtained from an adult with an advanced solid tumor such as melanoma, head and neck, liver or kidney cancer.

This chain connects TRBV9 to TRBJ2-1; possibly TRBD1 or TRBD2 for D (7 bases each). The CDR3 is 16 amino acids. V dropped 0 bases and J dropped 3 bases, with 13 bases sitting between them. Germline V gene data show CDR1 as SGDLS and CDR2 as YYNGEE. In DNA, the CDR3 is TGTGCCAGCAGCGTAGGGGGGGGACAGAGCTACAATGAGCAGTTCTTC. Its translation is CASSVGGGQSYNEQFF. The full variable domain, in which reference TRBV9 and TRBJ2-1 provide the parts outside the CDR3, is DSGVTQTPKHLITATGQRVTLRCSPRSGDLSVYWYQQSLDQGLQFLIQYYNGEERAKGNILERFSAQQFPDLHSELNLSSLELGDSALYFCASSVGGGQSYNEQFFGPGTRLTVL.

This clone was counted a single time. The V gene is TRBV13, the J gene TRBJ2-7; 12 nucleotides align to TRBD2. The CDR3 length is 16 residues. J gave up 5 bases and V 0 bases, and 5 bases lay outside the gene matches. Germline V gene lookup returns CDR1 PRHDT and CDR2 FYEKMQ (reference sequence). CDR3 loop: CASSLGRLAGDHEQYF. DNA of the CDR3: TGTGCCAGCAGCTTAGGGAGACTAGCGGGAGACCACGAGCAGTACTTC. Combining the CDR3 with reference TRBV13 and TRBJ2-7 gives the whole variable domain AAGVIQSPRHLIKEKRETATLKCYPIPRHDTVYWYQQGPGQDPQFLISFYEKMQSDKGSIPDRFSAQQFSDYHSELNMSSLELGDSALYFCASSLGRLAGDHEQYFGPGTRLTVT.

The rearrangement joins TRBV6-5 to TRBJ1-1; no clear D. Germline V gene sequence: CDR1 MNHEY, CDR2 SVGAGI. V was cut by 4 bases and J by 0 bases, with 15 bases left in between. This CDR3 is built from 16 residues. The CDR3 DNA sequence: TGTGCCAGCAGTTCCCGCCCTTCAGAACTGAACACTGAAGCTTTCTTT. It translates to CASSSRPSELNTEAFF.

V is TRBV18 and J is TRBJ2-5, with unresolved D. V was trimmed by 0 bases and J by 4 bases, leaving 6 bases between them. This CDR3 region has 13 residues. Germline CDR1 KGHSH, CDR2 LQKENI. CDR3 region: CASSPPSIETQYF. The CDR3 DNA follows: TGTGCCAGCTCACCACCGAGTATAGAGACCCAGTACTTC.

The chain combines TRBV6-1 with TRBJ1-3; D might be TRBD1 (5 bases). The V end lost 4 bases, the J end lost 0 bases, and 7 bases lay between the germline ends. Looked up from germline, CDR1 is MNHNS and CDR2 is SASEGT. The CDR3 runs 14 residues. The CDR3 here is CASSGGVSGNTIYF. The CDR3 region has the DNA TGTGCCAGCAGTGGAGGGGTCTCTGGAAACACCATATATTTT.

The chain joins TRBV10-3 to TRBJ2-3, with unresolved D. Trimming pared 4 bases from V and 0 bases from J, leaving 8 bases between. The CDR3 is made up of 14 amino acids. The germline CDR1 and CDR2 sequences are ENHRY and SYGVKD. In DNA, the CDR3 is TGTGCCATCAGTGCCACCACTAGCACAGATACGCAGTATTTT. Translating it yields CAISATTSTDTQYF.

The chain couples TRBV29-1 to TRBJ2-5; a possible D gene is TRBD1 (6 bases). This CDR3 region has 13 residues. Germline V gives CDR1 SQVTM, CDR2 ANQGSEA. The V end was cut by 6 bases, the J end by 5 bases, with 16 bases between. CDR3 in amino acids: CSVGIGGLETQYF. CDR3 nucleotide sequence: TGCAGCGTGGGAATTGGGGGCCTGGAGACCCAGTACTTC.

Worth noting for this clone: Distinct nucleotide sequences in the sample also encode this CDR3. The chain links TRBV10-3 to TRBJ1-3, with D uncertain. The CDR3 covers 16 residues. V was trimmed by 0 bases and J by 0 bases, leaving 9 bases between them. Germline CDR1 and CDR2: ENHRY and SYGVKD. CDR3 nucleotides: TGTGCCATCAGTGAGTCCGGAGGGCCCTCTGGAAACACCATATATTTT. It codes for CAISESGGPSGNTIYF.

The chain joins TRBV2 to TRBJ1-3; unclear D gene. The CDR3 consists of 15 residues. Germline values: CDR1 SNHLY, CDR2 FYNNEI. V was cut by 1 base and J by 3 bases, with 10 bases left in between. The CDR3 reads CASSEEGVGGNTIYF. Here the CDR3 DNA reads TGTGCCAGCAGTGAAGAGGGAGTAGGTGGAAACACCATATATTTT.

CDR3 in DNA: TGTGCCAGCAGTGGGCAGGGCCTAGCTAACTATGGCTACACCTTC. Encoded protein: CASSGQGLANYGYTF. This chain uses TRBV2 with TRBJ1-2, with a weak D call TRBD1 (5 bases). The V end lost 4 bases, the J end lost 0 bases, and 12 bases lay between the germline ends. CDR1 is SNHLY, CDR2 FYNNEI, per germline. The CDR3 contains 15 residues.